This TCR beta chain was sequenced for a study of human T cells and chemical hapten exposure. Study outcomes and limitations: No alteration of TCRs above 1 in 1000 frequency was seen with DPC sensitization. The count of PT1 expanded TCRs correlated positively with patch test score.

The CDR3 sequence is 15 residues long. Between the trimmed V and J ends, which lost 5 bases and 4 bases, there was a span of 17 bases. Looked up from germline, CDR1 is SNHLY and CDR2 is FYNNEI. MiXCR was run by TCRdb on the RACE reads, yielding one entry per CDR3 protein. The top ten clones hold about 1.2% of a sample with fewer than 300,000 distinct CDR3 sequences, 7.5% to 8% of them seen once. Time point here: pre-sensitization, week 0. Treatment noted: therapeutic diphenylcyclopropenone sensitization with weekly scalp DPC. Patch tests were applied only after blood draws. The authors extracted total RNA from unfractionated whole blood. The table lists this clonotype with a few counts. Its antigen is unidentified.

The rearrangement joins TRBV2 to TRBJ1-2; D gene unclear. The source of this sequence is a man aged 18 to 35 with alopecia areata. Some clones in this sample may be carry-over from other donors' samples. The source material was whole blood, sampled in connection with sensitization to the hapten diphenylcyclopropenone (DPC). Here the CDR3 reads CASSKTGPDVYGYTF. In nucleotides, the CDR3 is TGTGCCAGCAGTAAAACTGGACCGGATGTCTATGGCTACACCTTC.